The present T cell receptor beta chain was sequenced within a study of long-term antiretroviral therapy in people with HIV. The length of the CDR3 is 16 residues. V lost 0 bases and J lost 3; bases outside the gene matches: 7. Germline V gives CDR1 MNHEY, CDR2 SVGAGI. Overall study findings and caveats: Controls had broader CDR3 length ranges than HIV repertoires did.

Only a few counts were recorded for this clone. Its antigen is undetermined. The authors ran the immunoSEQ assay, v3.0, at survey level. Here immunoSEQ multiplex PCR was the method, and the copy in TCRdb shows in-frame clones only, minus some. Counted here are tens of thousands of clones, 80% occurring once; the ten biggest clones make up 7.3%. This clonotype was sampled from a man aged 35-49 years with HIV. This sequence joins TRBV6-5 and TRBJ2-7; 8 bases map to TRBD1. The sequencing here drew on unsorted PBMCs, taken 0.3 years after starting antiretroviral therapy. CDR3 nucleotide sequence: TGTGCCAGCAGTTACTCGAAAAGACAGGGGCTCTACGAGCAGTACTTC. It is translated as CASSYSKRQGLYEQYF.